This T cell receptor beta chain was identified in a study of blood T cells in healthy people across ages. General study points: Researchers deemed the diversity estimates from one million T cells underestimates.

A sample-barcoded 5' primer and a J-beta primer mix were used in a second PCR of roughly 6 to 11 cycles. TCRdb analysed the 5' RACE reads with MiXCR anew, one entry per CDR3 protein. The repertoire consists of under 850,000 distinct CDR3 sequences, with around 36% occurring once and the leading ten covering roughly 13%. About this clonotype: No antigen is known for it. A much bigger clone sits one base away, suggesting this may be a read error.

In germline, CDR1 is MGHRA, CDR2 YSYEKL. The CDR3 loop spans 16 amino acids. The sequenced material came from blood. The receptor was derived from a man between 18 and 29 years old in good health. The chain is built from TRBV4-1 and TRBJ2-1; D is possibly TRBD1 (6 bases). The J call may be in error: the DNA end matches TRBJ2-7 better. CDR3 region: CASTAVGANSYNEQYF. In DNA, the CDR3 is TGCGCCAGCACTGCCGTGGGGGCCAACTCCTACAATGAGCAGTACTTC.